The subject of this entry is one T cell receptor beta chain. The antigen remains undetermined. These data originate in a study of cytomegalovirus exposure and HLA in healthy donors. Study context: Among the 300 to 500 donors who were genotyped, approximately 84% fell in the genetic ancestry cluster that is associated with self-reported Caucasian donors. Study-level points and caveats: Productive rates of about 90% or about 30% were seen for most TCR beta V segments in an earlier analysis.

Primers for the PCR totalled 60 Vbeta and 13 Jbeta. The data were produced by immunoSEQ multiplex PCR, yet TCRdb's version contains in-frame clones alone and is incomplete. The table includes 100,000 to 140,000 clones, around two thirds detected once. The ends were cut back, 4 bases at V and 2 bases at J, with 8 bases in the middle. The V gene's germline CDR1 is SGHNT and CDR2 YYREEE (reference sequence). There are 13 residues in the CDR3. Samples came from healthy bone marrow donors. The sample taken for sequencing was PBMCs. This TCR was sampled from a woman aged 40 to 55 in good health and CMV-seropositive. The V call is TRBV5-4, the J call TRBJ2-3, with a tentative D call TRBD2 (6 bases). The CDR3: CASSTGLTDTQYF. CDR3 in DNA: TGTGCCAGCAGCACGGGACTCACAGATACGCAGTATTTT. The full variable domain, its missing parts supplied by reference TRBV5-4 and TRBJ2-3, is ETGVTQSPTHLIKTRGQQVTLRCSSQSGHNTVSWYQQALGQGPQFIFQYYREEENGRGNFPPRFSGLQFPNYSSELNVNALELDDSALYLCASSTGLTDTQYFGPGTRLTVL.